These 21 T cell receptor beta chains share one sample of origin, sequenced in a study of blood T cell repertoires in COVID-19. Method: immunoSEQ multiplex PCR; TCRdb's copy keeps in-frame clones and lacks some. The data hold just over 300,000 clones, with roughly 89% observed a single time. Sequencing was done on a sample of peripheral blood. Source of these receptors: a woman in her twenties or thirties with COVID-19, enrolled during active disease.

On this clone: Other DNA sequences in this specimen translate into the identical CDR3. This sequence joins TRBV15 and TRBJ1-1; possible D gene TRBD1, 5 bases. The germline V and J ends were trimmed by 0 bases and 4 bases, with 9 bases remaining between them. This CDR3 comprises 14 residues. Germline V CDR1 and CDR2: LNHNV, YYDKDF (reference sequence). CDR3 amino acids: CATSRDRGGTEAFF. For the CDR3, the DNA is TGTGCCACCAGCAGAGACCGGGGGGGCACTGAAGCTTTCTTT.

Here the CDR3 reads CSVEDRTYRAKNTEAFF. In nucleotides, the CDR3 is TGCAGCGTTGAAGATCGCACCTACCGCGCCAAGAACACTGAAGCTTTCTTT. V gene TRBV29-1 combines with J gene TRBJ1-1; no definite D call. Trimming cost V 0 bases and J 1 base, with 18 bases left between them. CDR1 and CDR2 from the germline V gene are SQVTM and ANQGSEA. The CDR3 has 17 amino acids.

CDR3 loop: CASSSTGTGHNEQFF. In DNA, the CDR3 is TGTGCCAGCAGCTCCACCGGGACAGGGCACAATGAGCAGTTCTTC. This sequence joins TRBV7-2 and TRBJ2-1, with 9 bases lining up with TRBD1. CDR1 SGHTA and CDR2 FQGNSA come from the germline V gene. The ends lost 4 bases at V and 5 bases at J; junction bases unmatched: 6. CDR3 length: 15 amino acids.

The V call is TRBV18, the J call TRBJ2-1; D is possibly TRBD2 (6 bases). Germline V CDR1 and CDR2: KGHSH, LQKENI. The CDR3 is 15 residues long. The germline V and J ends were trimmed by 1 base and 8 bases, with 15 bases remaining between them. CDR3 loop: CASSPRLEGGDEQFF. The CDR3 DNA reads as TGTGCCAGCTCACCACGTCTGGAGGGTGGCGATGAGCAGTTCTTC.

The rearrangement links TRBV4-1 to TRBJ1-3, with a weak D call TRBD1 (5 bases). The germline V gene encodes CDR1 MGHRA and CDR2 YSYEKL. This CDR3 is built from 14 residues. Trimming stripped 5 bases from V and 2 bases from J, with 10 bases between. CDR3: CASSSGTPGNTIYF. As DNA, the CDR3 is TGCGCCAGCAGCTCAGGGACTCCTGGAAACACCATATATTTT.

This chain links TRBV3-1 (or the pseudogene TRBV3-2) with TRBJ1-2, with D unresolved. The V end was cut by 3 bases, the J end by 8 bases, with 10 bases between. Germline values: CDR1 LGHDT, CDR2 YNNKEL (reference sequence). This CDR3 has 12 residues. This chain's CDR3 is CASSQGESGYTF. CDR3 DNA sequence: TGTGCCAGCAGCCAGGGAGAGTCGGGCTACACCTTC.

This chain connects TRBV3-1 (or the pseudogene TRBV3-2) to TRBJ1-4; D is undetermined. V lost 4 bases and J lost 3, with 6 bases in between. CDR1 is LGHDT and CDR2 is YNNKEL in the germline V gene (reference sequence). This CDR3 has 13 residues. The CDR3 nucleotides read TGTGCCAGCAGCCTAGTCTCTAATGAAAAACTGTTTTTT. This gives the protein CASSLVSNEKLFF.

The chain has TRBV7-9 and TRBJ1-2; possible D gene TRBD1, 6 bases. This CDR3 spans 13 amino acids. Between the trimmed V and J ends, which lost 3 bases and 8 bases, there was a span of 13 bases. Germline V gene data show CDR1 as SEHNR and CDR2 as FQNEAQ (reference sequence). CDR3 sequence: CASSFVGAPGYTF. The CDR3 coding sequence is TGTGCCAGCAGCTTTGTGGGGGCGCCCGGCTACACCTTC.

This clone was seen a single time. This chain joins TRBV2 and TRBJ2-1; 7 nucleotides agree with TRBD2. The CDR3 runs 15 residues. The V and J ends lost 7 bases and 8 bases, in that order; junction bases with no gene match: 14. Germline lookup yields CDR1 SNHLY and CDR2 FYNNEI. The CDR3 region has the DNA TGTGCCAGCAAAAACCTCGGGGGGAGGGGCGATGAGCAGTTCTTC. Translation: CASKNLGGRGDEQFF.

CDR3 sequence: CASSPQFLGVGGSNYGYTF. The CDR3 DNA is TGTGCCAGCAGCCCCCAATTTTTGGGGGTGGGGGGATCGAACTATGGCTACACCTTC. V is TRBV7-9 and J is TRBJ1-2; tentative D call: TRBD1 (5 bases). CDR3 length: 19 residues. Germline V gene data show CDR1 as SEHNR and CDR2 as FQNEAQ (reference sequence). V lost 5 bases, J lost 2 bases, and 27 bases lay in between. The full variable domain, its missing parts supplied by reference TRBV7-9 and TRBJ1-2, is DTGVSQNPRHKITKRGQNVTFRCDPISEHNRLYWYRQTLGQGPEFLTYFQNEAQLEKSRLLSDRFSAERPKGSFSTLEIQRTEQGDSAMYLCASSPQFLGVGGSNYGYTFGSGTRLTVV.

This sequence joins TRBV11-3 and TRBJ2-5, with 10 bases fitting TRBD2. With V trimmed by 2 bases and J by 3 bases, 6 bases remained unmatched. This CDR3 comprises 16 residues. CDR1 is SGHNT, CDR2 YENEEA, per germline. CDR3 DNA: TGTGCCAGCAGCTTATATAGCGGGGGGTTGAAAGAGACCCAGTACTTC. Encoded protein: CASSLYSGGLKETQYF. Based on the CDR3 plus reference TRBV11-3 and TRBJ2-5, the full variable domain is EAGVVQSPRYKIIEKKQPVAFWCNPISGHNTLYWYLQNLGQGPELLIRYENEEAVDDSQLPKDRFSAERLKGVDSTLKIQPAELGDSAVYLCASSLYSGGLKETQYFGPGTRLLVL.

This chain links TRBV10-3 with TRBJ1-5; D is unresolved. There are 17 residues in the CDR3. CDR1 and CDR2 (germline): ENHRY, SYGVKD. With 0 bases removed from V and 2 bases from J, the gap between germline ends came to 14 bases. The CDR3 DNA is TGTGCCATCAGTGAGTCGGTACAAGGAGGCGGCAATCAGCCCCAGCATTTT. Translated, it gives CAISESVQGGGNQPQHF.

The V gene is TRBV19, the J gene TRBJ1-6, with TRBD1 matching over 7 bases. Unmatched junction bases numbered 6, after V lost 7 bases and J lost 3 bases. The CDR3 has 15 residues. Germline CDR1 and CDR2: LNHDA and SQIVND (reference sequence). CDR3 sequence (DNA): TGTGCCAGTACCCTAAGACAGGGCTATAATTCACCCCTCCACTTT. Its translation is CASTLRQGYNSPLHF.

V is TRBV7-6 and J is TRBJ2-1; the match to TRBD2 covers 8 bases. Trimming took 0 bases from V and 5 from J; bases not matched to a gene: 18. The germline V gene has CDR1 SGHVS and CDR2 FNYEAQ. This CDR3 region has 20 residues. CDR3 loop: CASSLAAARLTGGSNNEQFF. CDR3 DNA sequence: TGTGCCAGCAGCTTAGCCGCGGCCCGTTTAACGGGGGGGAGTAACAATGAGCAGTTCTTC.

The chain couples TRBV19 to TRBJ1-2; no reliable D call. The germline CDR1 and CDR2 sequences are LNHDA and SQIVND (reference sequence). The CDR3 runs to 14 residues. V shed 7 bases and J shed 3 bases, with 15 bases lying between them. CDR3 loop: CASKSAVIDYGYTF. The CDR3 DNA follows: TGTGCCAGTAAGTCGGCGGTTATCGACTATGGCTACACCTTC.

V gene TRBV5-4 combines with J gene TRBJ2-2; 9 bases agree with TRBD2. This CDR3 comprises 17 residues. J gave up 0 bases and V 4 bases, and 7 bases lay outside the gene matches. Per germline, CDR1 SGHNT and CDR2 YYREEE (reference sequence). CDR3 in amino acids: CASSGNSGGPNTGELFF. The CDR3 coding sequence is TGTGCCAGCAGCGGCAATAGCGGGGGCCCGAACACCGGGGAGCTGTTTTTT.

The chain has TRBV7-2 and TRBJ1-1; D may be TRBD1 (6 bases). Germline CDR1 is SGHTA and CDR2 is FQGNSA. This CDR3 comprises 15 residues. V was pared by 4 bases and J by 5 bases, with 17 bases between. CDR3: CASSSQGQLGTEAFF. CDR3 sequence (DNA): TGTGCCAGCAGCTCCCAAGGACAGTTGGGGACTGAAGCTTTCTTT. Full variable domain (outside the CDR3, taken from reference TRBV7-2 and TRBJ1-1): GAGVSQSPSNKVTEKGKDVELRCDPISGHTALYWYRQSLGQGLEFLIYFQGNSAPDKSGLPSDRFSAERTGGSVSTLTIQRTQQEDSAVYLCASSSQGQLGTEAFFGQGTRLTVV.

The chain couples TRBV3-1 (or the pseudogene TRBV3-2) to TRBJ1-1, with D uncertain. This CDR3 is 13 amino acids long. The germline V gene has CDR1 LGHDT and CDR2 YNNKEL (reference sequence). Trimming took off 3 bases at V and 0 bases at J, with 5 bases between the two ends. DNA of the CDR3: TGTGCCAGCAGCCATGGCTTGAACACTGAAGCTTTCTTT. Translating gives CASSHGLNTEAFF.

This chain connects TRBV5-1 to TRBJ2-2; 7 bases align to TRBD2. V was pared by 0 bases and J by 4 bases, with 6 bases of the junction left unmatched. Germline V gene data show CDR1 as SGHRS and CDR2 as YFSETQ. The CDR3 is 16 residues long. The CDR3 coding sequence is TGCGCCAGCAGCTTGGAGGGCGGGGGAACCACCGGGGAGCTGTTTTTT. It specifies CASSLEGGGTTGELFF.

This chain joins TRBV3-1 (or the pseudogene TRBV3-2) and TRBJ1-6; D gene unclear. Trimming left V 7 bases short and J 10 bases short, with 17 bases between. The germline V gene has CDR1 LGHDT and CDR2 YNNKEL (reference sequence). There are 14 residues in the CDR3. CDR3 bases: TGTGCCAGCACTCGTTTCGAGGGCATGTCACCCCTCCACTTT. Its protein is CASTRFEGMSPLHF.

V and J are TRBV4-1 and TRBJ2-1; perhaps TRBD1 as D (7 bases). The CDR3 extends over 15 amino acids. V lost 2 bases to trimming and J lost 6 bases, with 14 bases between them. From germline, CDR1 is MGHRA and CDR2 YSYEKL. CDR3 in DNA: TGCGCCAGCAGCCAACAGGGGGGAATGGTCAATGAGCAGTTCTTC. Protein sequence: CASSQQGGMVNEQFF.